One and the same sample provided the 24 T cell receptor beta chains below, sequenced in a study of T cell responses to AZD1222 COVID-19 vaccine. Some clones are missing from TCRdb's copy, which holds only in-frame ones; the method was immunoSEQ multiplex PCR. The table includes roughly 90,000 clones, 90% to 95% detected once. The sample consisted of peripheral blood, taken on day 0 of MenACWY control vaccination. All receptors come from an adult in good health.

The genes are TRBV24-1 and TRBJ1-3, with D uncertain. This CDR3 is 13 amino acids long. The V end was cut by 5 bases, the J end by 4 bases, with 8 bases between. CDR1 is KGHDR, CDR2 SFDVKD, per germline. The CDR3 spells CATSGKKGNTIYF. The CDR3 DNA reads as TGTGCCACCAGTGGTAAGAAAGGAAACACCATATATTTT.

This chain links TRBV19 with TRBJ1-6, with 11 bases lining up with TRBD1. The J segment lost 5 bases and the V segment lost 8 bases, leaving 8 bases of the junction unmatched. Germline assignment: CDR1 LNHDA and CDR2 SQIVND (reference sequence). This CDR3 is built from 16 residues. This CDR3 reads CASHRGTGGNNSPLHF. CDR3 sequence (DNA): TGTGCCAGTCACCGAGGGACAGGGGGAAATAATTCACCCCTCCACTTT.

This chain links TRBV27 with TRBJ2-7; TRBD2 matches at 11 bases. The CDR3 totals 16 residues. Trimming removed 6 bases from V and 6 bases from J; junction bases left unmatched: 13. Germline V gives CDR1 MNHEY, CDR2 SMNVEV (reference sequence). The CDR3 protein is CASSALVAGGPSEQYF. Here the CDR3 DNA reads TGTGCCAGCAGCGCTCTGGTAGCGGGAGGGCCGAGCGAGCAGTACTTC.

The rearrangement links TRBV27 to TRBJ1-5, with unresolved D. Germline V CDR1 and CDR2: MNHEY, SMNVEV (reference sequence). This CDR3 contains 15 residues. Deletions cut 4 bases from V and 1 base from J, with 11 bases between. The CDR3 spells CASSSGLGSNQPQHF. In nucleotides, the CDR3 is TGTGCCAGCAGTTCCGGCCTGGGAAGCAATCAGCCCCAGCATTTT.

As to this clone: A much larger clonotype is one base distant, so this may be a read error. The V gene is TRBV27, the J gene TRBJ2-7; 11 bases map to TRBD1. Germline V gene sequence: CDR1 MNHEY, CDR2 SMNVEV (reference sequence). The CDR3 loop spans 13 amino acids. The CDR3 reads CASRTGGVNEQCF. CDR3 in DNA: TGTGCCAGCCGGACAGGGGGCGTAAACGAGCAGTGCTTC.

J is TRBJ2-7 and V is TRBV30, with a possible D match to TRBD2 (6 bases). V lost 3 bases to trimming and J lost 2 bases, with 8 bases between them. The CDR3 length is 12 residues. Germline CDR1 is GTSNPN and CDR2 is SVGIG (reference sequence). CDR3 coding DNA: TGTGCCTGGAGCCGGAGGGCCTACGAGCAGTACTTC. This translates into CAWSRRAYEQYF. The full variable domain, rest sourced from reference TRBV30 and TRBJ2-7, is SQTIHQWPATLVQPVGSPLSLECTVEGTSNPNLYWYRQAAGRGLQLLFYSVGIGQISSEVPQNLSASRPQDRQFILSSKKLLLSDSGFYLCAWSRRAYEQYFGPGTRLTVT.

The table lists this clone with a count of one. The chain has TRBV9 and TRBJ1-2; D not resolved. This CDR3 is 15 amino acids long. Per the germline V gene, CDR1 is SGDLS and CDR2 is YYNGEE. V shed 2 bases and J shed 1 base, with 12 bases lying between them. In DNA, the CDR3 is TGTGCCAGCAGCGTTTCCGGAGACCTTAACTATGGCTACACCTTC. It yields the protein CASSVSGDLNYGYTF. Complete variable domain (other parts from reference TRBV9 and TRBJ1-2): DSGVTQTPKHLITATGQRVTLRCSPRSGDLSVYWYQQSLDQGLQFLIQYYNGEERAKGNILERFSAQQFPDLHSELNLSSLELGDSALYFCASSVSGDLNYGYTFGSGTRLTVV.

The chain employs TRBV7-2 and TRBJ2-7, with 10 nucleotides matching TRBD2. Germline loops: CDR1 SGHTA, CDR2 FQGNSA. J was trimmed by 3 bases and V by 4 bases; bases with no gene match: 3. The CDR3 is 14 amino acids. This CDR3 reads CASSSGTSVYEQYF. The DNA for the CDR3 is TGTGCCAGCAGCTCCGGGACTAGCGTCTACGAGCAGTACTTC. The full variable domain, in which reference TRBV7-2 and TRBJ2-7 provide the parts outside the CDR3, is GAGVSQSPSNKVTEKGKDVELRCDPISGHTALYWYRQSLGQGLEFLIYFQGNSAPDKSGLPSDRFSAERTGGSVSTLTIQRTQQEDSAVYLCASSSGTSVYEQYFGPGTRLTVT.

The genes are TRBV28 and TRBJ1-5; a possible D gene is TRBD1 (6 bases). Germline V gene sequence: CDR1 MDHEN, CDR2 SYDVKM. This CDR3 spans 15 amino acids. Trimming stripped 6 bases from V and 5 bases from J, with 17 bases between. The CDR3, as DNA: TGTGCCAGCAGCCCAACATTGGGGGCACATCAGCCCCAGCATTTT. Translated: CASSPTLGAHQPQHF.

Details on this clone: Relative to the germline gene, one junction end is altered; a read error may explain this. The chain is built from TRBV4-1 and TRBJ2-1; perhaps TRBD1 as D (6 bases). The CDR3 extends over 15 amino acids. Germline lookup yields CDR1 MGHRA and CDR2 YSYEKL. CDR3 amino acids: CASSQGGDFGGEQFF. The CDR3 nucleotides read TGCGCCAGCAGTCAAGGGGGAGATTTTGGCGGTGAGCAGTTCTTC.

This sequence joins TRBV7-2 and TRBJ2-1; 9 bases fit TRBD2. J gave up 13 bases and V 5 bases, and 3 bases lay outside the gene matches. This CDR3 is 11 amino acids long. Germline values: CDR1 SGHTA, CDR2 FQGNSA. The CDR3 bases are TGTGCCAGCAGCCGGACTAGCGAACAGTTCTTC. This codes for CASSRTSEQFF.

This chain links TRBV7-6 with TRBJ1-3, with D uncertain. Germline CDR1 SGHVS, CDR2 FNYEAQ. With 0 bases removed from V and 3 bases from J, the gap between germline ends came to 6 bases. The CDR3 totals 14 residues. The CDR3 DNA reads TGTGCCAGCAGCTTAGCGTTGATTGGAAACACCATATATTTT. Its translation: CASSLALIGNTIYF.

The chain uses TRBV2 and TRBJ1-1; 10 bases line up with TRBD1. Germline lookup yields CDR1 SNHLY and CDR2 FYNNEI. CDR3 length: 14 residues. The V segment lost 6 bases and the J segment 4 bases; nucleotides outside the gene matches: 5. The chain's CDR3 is CASRSGTGATEAFF. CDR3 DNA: TGTGCCAGCAGATCCGGGACAGGGGCCACTGAAGCTTTCTTT. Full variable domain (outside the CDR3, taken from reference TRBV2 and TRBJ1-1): EPEVTQTPSHQVTQMGQEVILRCVPISNHLYFYWYRQILGQKVEFLVSFYNNEISEKSEIFDDQFSVERPDGSNFTLKIRSTKLEDSAMYFCASRSGTGATEAFFGQGTRLTVV.

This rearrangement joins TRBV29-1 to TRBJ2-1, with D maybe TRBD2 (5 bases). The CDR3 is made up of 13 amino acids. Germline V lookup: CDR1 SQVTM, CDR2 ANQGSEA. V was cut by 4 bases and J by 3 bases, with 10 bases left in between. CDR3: CSVVLAHYNEQFF. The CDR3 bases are TGCAGCGTTGTGTTAGCGCACTACAATGAGCAGTTCTTC.

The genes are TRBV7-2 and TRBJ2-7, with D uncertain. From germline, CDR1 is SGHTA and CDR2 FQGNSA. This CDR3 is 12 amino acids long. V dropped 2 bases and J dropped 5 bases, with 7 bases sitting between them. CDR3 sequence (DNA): TGTGCCAGCAGCTTAAGACGGGACGAGCAGTACTTC. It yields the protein CASSLRRDEQYF.

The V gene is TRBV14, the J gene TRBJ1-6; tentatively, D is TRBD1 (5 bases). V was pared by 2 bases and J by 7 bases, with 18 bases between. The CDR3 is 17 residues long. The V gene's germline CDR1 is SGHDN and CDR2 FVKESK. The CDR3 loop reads CASSQFSQGVGNSPLHF. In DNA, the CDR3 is TGTGCCAGCAGCCAATTCTCCCAAGGGGTAGGGAATTCACCCCTCCACTTT.

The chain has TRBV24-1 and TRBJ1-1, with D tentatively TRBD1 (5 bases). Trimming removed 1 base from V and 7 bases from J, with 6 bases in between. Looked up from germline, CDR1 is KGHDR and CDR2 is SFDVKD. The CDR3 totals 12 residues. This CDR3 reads CATSDFGGEAFF. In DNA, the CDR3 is TGTGCCACCAGTGATTTCGGGGGTGAAGCTTTCTTT.

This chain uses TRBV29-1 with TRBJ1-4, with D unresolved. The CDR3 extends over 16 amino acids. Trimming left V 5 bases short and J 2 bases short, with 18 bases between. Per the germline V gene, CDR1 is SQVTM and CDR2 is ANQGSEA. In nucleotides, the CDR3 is TGCAGCGTTTATGGGCCGACAAGTTCCACTAATGAAAAACTGTTTTTT. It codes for CSVYGPTSSTNEKLFF.

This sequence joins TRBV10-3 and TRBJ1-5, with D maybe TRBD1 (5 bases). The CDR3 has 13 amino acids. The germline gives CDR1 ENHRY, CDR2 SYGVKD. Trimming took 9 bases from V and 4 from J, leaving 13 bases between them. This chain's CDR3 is CAMSTGANQPQHF. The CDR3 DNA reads TGTGCCATGTCAACAGGAGCTAATCAGCCCCAGCATTTT.

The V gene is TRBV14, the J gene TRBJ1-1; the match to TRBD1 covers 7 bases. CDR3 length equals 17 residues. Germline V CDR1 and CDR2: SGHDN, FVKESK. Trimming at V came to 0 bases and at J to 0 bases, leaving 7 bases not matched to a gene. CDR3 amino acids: CASSQDQDRRMNTEAFF. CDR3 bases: TGTGCCAGCAGCCAAGATCAGGACAGGCGAATGAACACTGAAGCTTTCTTT.

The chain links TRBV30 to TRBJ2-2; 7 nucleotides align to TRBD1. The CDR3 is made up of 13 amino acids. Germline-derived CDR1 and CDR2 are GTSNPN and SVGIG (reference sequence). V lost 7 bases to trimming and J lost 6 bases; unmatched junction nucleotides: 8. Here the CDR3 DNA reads TGTGCCTACACGACAGGGATCCCCGGGGAGCTGTTTTTT. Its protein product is CAYTTGIPGELFF. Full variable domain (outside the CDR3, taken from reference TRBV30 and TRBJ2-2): SQTIHQWPATLVQPVGSPLSLECTVEGTSNPNLYWYRQAAGRGLQLLFYSVGIGQISSEVPQNLSASRPQDRQFILSSKKLLLSDSGFYLCAYTTGIPGELFFGEGSRLTVL.

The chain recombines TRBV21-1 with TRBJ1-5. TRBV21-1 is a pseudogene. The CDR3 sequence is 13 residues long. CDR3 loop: CASSRGGRQPQHF. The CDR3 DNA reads TGTGCCAGCAGCCGAGGGGGGCGGCAGCCCCAGCATTTT.

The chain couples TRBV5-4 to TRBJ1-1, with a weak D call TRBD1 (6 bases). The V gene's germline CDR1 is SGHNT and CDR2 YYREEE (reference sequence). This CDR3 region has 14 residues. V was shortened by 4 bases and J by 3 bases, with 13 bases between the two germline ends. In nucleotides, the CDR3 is TGTGCCAGCAGCACTGAACAGGGAGACACTGAAGCTTTCTTT. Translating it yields CASSTEQGDTEAFF.

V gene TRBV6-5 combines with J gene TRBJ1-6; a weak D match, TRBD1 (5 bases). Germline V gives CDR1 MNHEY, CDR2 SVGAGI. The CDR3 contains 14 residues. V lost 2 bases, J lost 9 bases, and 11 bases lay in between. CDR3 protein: CASSYRGRGSPLHF. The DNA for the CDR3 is TGTGCCAGCAGTTACAGGGGACGGGGTTCACCCCTCCACTTT.